This T cell receptor beta chain originates from a study of response to subunit inactivated influenza vaccine. TCRdb re-called the RT-PCR reads through MiXCR, storing one row per CDR3 protein. The table shows 450,000 to 550,000 distinct CDR3 sequences, with 25% occurring only once. The sequence was collected from a man between 45 and 60 years old who received an inactivated influenza vaccine. The sequencing here drew on CD4+ T cells sorted from PBMCs, taken more than 4 days after vaccination.

The CDR3 region is CASSWDKGMGSQETQYF. DNA for the CDR3: TGTGCCAGCAGCTGGGACAAGGGTATGGGAAGCCAAGAGACCCAGTACTTC. V is TRBV7-2 and J is TRBJ2-5; TRBD1 might be the D (6 bases). CDR1 and CDR2 from the germline V gene are SGHTA and FQGNSA. Trimming left V 4 bases short and J 1 base short, with 19 bases between. The CDR3 contains 17 residues.